These 31 T cell receptor beta chains were all obtained from the same sample, sequenced in a study of blood T cell repertoires in COVID-19. Only in-frame clones appear in the TCRdb table, and some are missing; sequencing was by immunoSEQ multiplex PCR. The table includes 150,000 or so clones, around 87% detected once. Specimen: peripheral blood. All receptors come from a man older than 75 with acute or convalescent COVID-19.

The rearrangement uses TRBV6-2 or TRBV6-3 and TRBJ1-2; no clear D gene. This CDR3 contains 13 residues. Trimming removed 5 bases at V and 2 bases at J, with 9 bases between. The germline V gene encodes CDR1 MNHEY and CDR2 SVGEGT. CDR3 loop: CASSPSGNYGYTF. CDR3 nucleotides: TGTGCCAGCAGTCCCTCCGGGAACTATGGCTACACCTTC.

V is TRBV2 and J is TRBJ2-3, with D maybe TRBD2 (6 bases). Germline V lookup: CDR1 SNHLY, CDR2 FYNNEI. CDR3 length equals 12 residues. Between the trimmed V and J ends, which lost 6 bases and 5 bases, there was a span of 9 bases. CDR3 sequence (DNA): TGTGCCAGCAGAAGACTAGGAGATACGCAGTATTTT. Translated: CASRRLGDTQYF.

V is TRBV9 and J is TRBJ1-3, with D perhaps matching TRBD1 (6 bases). The CDR3 sequence is 14 residues long. CDR1 and CDR2 (germline): SGDLS, YYNGEE. The V gene lost 3 bases and the J gene lost 4 bases, with 11 bases spanning the gap. This chain's CDR3 is CASSAQGGGNTIYF. The CDR3 nucleotides read TGTGCCAGCAGCGCACAAGGGGGAGGAAACACCATATATTTT. Drawing the rest from reference TRBV9 and TRBJ1-3, the complete variable domain is DSGVTQTPKHLITATGQRVTLRCSPRSGDLSVYWYQQSLDQGLQFLIQYYNGEERAKGNILERFSAQQFPDLHSELNLSSLELGDSALYFCASSAQGGGNTIYFGEGSWLTVV.

The chain recombines TRBV19 with TRBJ2-5; D may be TRBD1 (5 bases). The CDR3 totals 12 residues. Germline V lookup: CDR1 LNHDA, CDR2 SQIVND (reference sequence). Trimming shortened V by 8 bases and J by 4 bases, and 11 bases separated the two germline ends. The CDR3 is CASSDTTETQYF. The CDR3 DNA reads as TGTGCCAGTTCGGACACAACAGAGACCCAGTACTTC. Drawing the rest from reference TRBV19 and TRBJ2-5, the complete variable domain is DGGITQSPKYLFRKEGQNVTLSCEQNLNHDAMYWYRQDPGQGLRLIYYSQIVNDFQKGDIAEGYSVSREKKESFPLTVTSAQKNPTAFYLCASSDTTETQYFGPGTRLLVL.

The genes are TRBV7-8 and TRBJ2-3, with TRBD2 matching 8 bases. Trimming took 5 bases from V and 1 from J; bases not matched to a gene: 14. The CDR3 contains 18 residues. Per the germline V gene, CDR1 is SGHVS and CDR2 is FQNEAQ. The CDR3 here is CASSTLFRGGRRTDTQYF. The CDR3 region has the DNA TGTGCCAGCAGCACCCTTTTCCGGGGGGGGCGTCGCACAGATACGCAGTATTTT.

This clone occurred once. The V call is TRBV5-5, the J call TRBJ2-7; D might be TRBD2 (5 bases). Germline V gene data show CDR1 as SGHKS and CDR2 as YYEKEE (reference sequence). V dropped 1 base and J dropped 7 bases, with 18 bases sitting between them. The CDR3 totals 15 residues. CDR3 residues: CASSLPLDSSGEQYF. The DNA for the CDR3 is TGTGCCAGCAGCTTGCCGCTGGACTCCTCGGGGGAGCAGTACTTC. Full variable domain (missing parts from reference TRBV5-5 and TRBJ2-7): DAGVTQSPTHLIKTRGQQVTLRCSPISGHKSVSWYQQVLGQGPQFIFQYYEKEERGRGNFPDRFSARQFPNYSSELNVNALLLGDSALYLCASSLPLDSSGEQYFGPGTRLTVT.

V and J are TRBV5-1 and TRBJ1-1, with D tentatively TRBD1 (6 bases). V gave up 0 bases and J gave up 1 base, with 13 bases separating them. CDR1 and CDR2 (germline): SGHRS, YFSETQ. This CDR3 spans 16 amino acids. The CDR3 nucleotides are TGCGCCAGCAGCTTGGGACAGGCAGGGACGAACACTGAAGCTTTCTTT. This sequence encodes CASSLGQAGTNTEAFF.

The chain couples TRBV6-5 to TRBJ2-7; TRBD2 might be the D (6 bases). The CDR3 extends over 12 amino acids. Between the trimmed V and J ends, which lost 7 bases and 5 bases, there was a span of 12 bases. The germline CDR1 and CDR2 sequences are MNHEY and SVGAGI. CDR3 DNA: TGTGCCAGCACCGATGGGGGGAACGAGCAGTACTTC. This codes for CASTDGGNEQYF.

This clone was seen a single time. The rearrangement uses TRBV2 and TRBJ2-5, with TRBD2 matching over 12 bases. CDR3 length: 16 residues. V gave up 5 bases and J gave up 0 bases; unmatched junction bases: 4. Germline V gene sequence: CDR1 SNHLY, CDR2 FYNNEI. CDR3 region: CASSLTSGGYQETQYF. DNA for the CDR3: TGTGCCAGCAGTCTTACTAGCGGGGGGTACCAAGAGACCCAGTACTTC. Together with reference TRBV2 and TRBJ2-5, the CDR3 gives the full variable domain: EPEVTQTPSHQVTQMGQEVILRCVPISNHLYFYWYRQILGQKVEFLVSFYNNEISEKSEIFDDQFSVERPDGSNFTLKIRSTKLEDSAMYFCASSLTSGGYQETQYFGPGTRLLVL.

This rearrangement joins TRBV25-1 to TRBJ1-6; maybe TRBD1 (6 bases). This CDR3 spans 14 amino acids. Germline CDR1 is MGHDK and CDR2 is SYGVNS. Trimming shortened V by 1 base and J by 11 bases, and 12 bases separated the two germline ends. The CDR3 loop reads CASSELGAGAPLHF. The CDR3 coding sequence is TGTGCCAGCAGTGAATTGGGGGCTGGCGCACCCCTCCACTTT.

The chain links TRBV19 to TRBJ1-5; perhaps TRBD1 as D (6 bases). Germline CDR1 reads LNHDA; CDR2 reads SQIVND (reference sequence). Trimming left V 7 bases short and J 1 base short, with 20 bases between. This CDR3 is 17 amino acids long. CDR3 nucleotides: TGTGCCAGTAAAACCTTCCCCGGGACAAGAAGCAATCAGCCCCAGCATTTT. Its protein product is CASKTFPGTRSNQPQHF.

This chain uses TRBV27 with TRBJ1-2, with 8 bases identical to TRBD1. Per germline, CDR1 MNHEY and CDR2 SMNVEV (reference sequence). There are 15 residues in the CDR3. V shed 2 bases and J 3 bases; nucleotides not matched to a gene: 5. The CDR3 loop reads CASSLTGGPYYGYTF. CDR3 in DNA: TGTGCCAGCAGTTTAACAGGGGGGCCCTACTATGGCTACACCTTC.

The J gene is TRBJ2-5, the V gene TRBV7-9; 7 positions match TRBD2. Looked up from germline, CDR1 is SEHNR and CDR2 is FQNEAQ (reference sequence). With V trimmed by 1 base and J by 6 bases, 2 bases remained unmatched. This CDR3 comprises 13 residues. CDR3: CASSLEGGKTQYF. DNA for the CDR3: TGTGCCAGCAGCTTAGAGGGAGGGAAGACCCAGTACTTC.

V is TRBV2 and J is TRBJ1-1; a weak D match, TRBD1 (5 bases). The CDR3 consists of 13 residues. Germline assignment: CDR1 SNHLY and CDR2 FYNNEI. Trimming shortened V by 6 bases and J by 5 bases, and 13 bases separated the two germline ends. CDR3 amino acids: CASSEQGGTEAFF. In DNA form, the CDR3 reads TGTGCCAGCAGCGAGCAGGGAGGAACTGAAGCTTTCTTT.

The V call is TRBV30, the J call TRBJ1-3; TRBD1 agrees at 8 bases. This CDR3 is built from 14 residues. Per germline, CDR1 GTSNPN and CDR2 SVGIG (reference sequence). V was pared by 3 bases and J by 4 bases, with 5 bases of the junction left unmatched. CDR3 nucleotide sequence: TGTGCCTGGAGCGGACAGGGTCTGGGAAACACCATATATTTT. Protein sequence: CAWSGQGLGNTIYF. The full variable domain, in which reference TRBV30 and TRBJ1-3 provide the parts outside the CDR3, is SQTIHQWPATLVQPVGSPLSLECTVEGTSNPNLYWYRQAAGRGLQLLFYSVGIGQISSEVPQNLSASRPQDRQFILSSKKLLLSDSGFYLCAWSGQGLGNTIYFGEGSWLTVV.

CDR3: CASSSRQGNGELFF. In DNA form, the CDR3 reads TGCGCCAGCAGCTCAAGACAGGGGAACGGGGAGCTGTTTTTT. The chain is built from TRBV5-1 and TRBJ2-2; 8 positions match TRBD1. Germline V gives CDR1 SGHRS, CDR2 YFSETQ. This CDR3 comprises 14 residues. J was trimmed by 7 bases and V by 3 bases; bases with no gene match: 5.

The chain combines TRBV9 with TRBJ2-7; TRBD1 agrees at 9 bases. Germline V gene lookup returns CDR1 SGDLS and CDR2 YYNGEE. The V segment lost 4 bases and the J segment 7 bases; nucleotides outside the gene matches: 12. The CDR3 extends over 15 amino acids. Written as DNA, the CDR3 is TGTGCCAGCAGCCCACGGGACAGGGTTTCAAGTGAGCAGTACTTC. Amino acids: CASSPRDRVSSEQYF. The complete variable domain, with remaining parts taken from reference TRBV9 and TRBJ2-7, reads DSGVTQTPKHLITATGQRVTLRCSPRSGDLSVYWYQQSLDQGLQFLIQYYNGEERAKGNILERFSAQQFPDLHSELNLSSLELGDSALYFCASSPRDRVSSEQYFGPGTRLTVT.

In its sample, this clone was seen once. The rearrangement links TRBV12-3 or TRBV12-4 to TRBJ2-7, with D possibly being TRBD2 (5 bases). V shed 6 bases and J shed 1 base, with 10 bases lying between them. CDR3 size: 13 residues. CDR3 region: CASRSSVSYEQYF. As DNA, the CDR3 is TGTGCCAGCAGAAGTAGCGTATCCTACGAGCAGTACTTC.

V usage is TRBV5-1 and J usage is TRBJ1-3, with D unresolved. The CDR3 runs to 15 residues. In germline, CDR1 is SGHRS, CDR2 YFSETQ. The V gene lost 0 bases and the J gene lost 3 bases, with 10 bases spanning the gap. CDR3 DNA sequence: TGCGCCAGCAGCTTGGTCGGTCTTTTTGGAAACACCATATATTTT. It translates to CASSLVGLFGNTIYF.

The V gene is TRBV6-6, the J gene TRBJ1-1; D is unresolved. Trimming took 2 bases from V and 0 from J, leaving 7 bases between them. Germline-derived CDR1 and CDR2 are MNHNY and SVGAGI (reference sequence). The CDR3 is made up of 14 amino acids. The CDR3 nucleotides are TGTGCCAGCAGTTACACTGACATGAACACTGAAGCTTTCTTT. Protein sequence: CASSYTDMNTEAFF.

The J gene is TRBJ2-1, the V gene TRBV5-6; 7 nucleotides match TRBD2. CDR1 and CDR2 from the germline V gene are SGHDT and YYEEEE. The V segment lost 1 base and the J segment 5 bases; nucleotides outside the gene matches: 6. The CDR3 runs to 15 residues. This chain's CDR3 is CASSLPPSGNNEQFF. CDR3 DNA: TGTGCCAGCAGCTTGCCGCCTAGCGGAAACAATGAGCAGTTCTTC.

This chain joins TRBV5-1 and TRBJ1-2, with 7 bases identical to TRBD1. The trim removed 2 bases at V and 8 bases at J, leaving 9 bases unmatched. Looked up from germline, CDR1 is SGHRS and CDR2 is YFSETQ. The CDR3 is made up of 14 amino acids. In nucleotides, the CDR3 is TGCGCCAGCAGCTTATCAGGGGGAAGAGAAGGCTACACCTTC. Protein product: CASSLSGGREGYTF.

The chain carries TRBV28 and TRBJ2-5, with TRBD2 matching 8 bases. Germline CDR1 is MDHEN and CDR2 is SYDVKM. Trimming removed 3 bases from V and 7 bases from J; junction bases left unmatched: 7. The CDR3 length is 14 residues. CDR3 sequence: CASSLSGGSGTQYF. CDR3 in DNA: TGTGCCAGCAGTTTGTCGGGAGGGTCGGGGACCCAGTACTTC.

The J gene is TRBJ2-7, the V gene TRBV2; D might be TRBD1 (6 bases). The CDR3 covers 14 residues. Trimming pared 7 bases from V and 2 bases from J, leaving 15 bases between. Per the germline V gene, CDR1 is SNHLY and CDR2 is FYNNEI. The CDR3 DNA is TGTGCCAGCAAAAAGGACAGATCCACCTACGAGCAGTACTTC. This codes for CASKKDRSTYEQYF. Together with reference TRBV2 and TRBJ2-7, the CDR3 gives the full variable domain: EPEVTQTPSHQVTQMGQEVILRCVPISNHLYFYWYRQILGQKVEFLVSFYNNEISEKSEIFDDQFSVERPDGSNFTLKIRSTKLEDSAMYFCASKKDRSTYEQYFGPGTRLTVT.

This clone was picked up a small number of times. This chain uses TRBV7-2 with TRBJ2-6; possible D gene TRBD2, 6 bases. Germline lookup yields CDR1 SGHTA and CDR2 FQGNSA. V was pared by 5 bases and J by 0 bases, with 14 bases between. The CDR3 consists of 17 residues. The chain's CDR3 is CASSLAGPPSGANVLTF. In DNA, the CDR3 is TGTGCCAGCAGCCTCGCGGGACCGCCCTCTGGGGCCAACGTCCTGACTTTC.

This chain joins TRBV19 and TRBJ1-5; 7 nucleotides line up with TRBD1. Germline V lookup: CDR1 LNHDA, CDR2 SQIVND (reference sequence). This CDR3 contains 17 residues. V shed 6 bases and J 0 bases; nucleotides not matched to a gene: 11. The CDR3 sequence is CASRDPGTVNSNQPQHF. The DNA for the CDR3 is TGTGCCAGTAGGGACCCCGGGACAGTTAATAGCAATCAGCCCCAGCATTTT.

This chain links TRBV7-8 with TRBJ1-2, with D uncertain. Germline lookup yields CDR1 SGHVS and CDR2 FQNEAQ. The ends were cut back, 5 bases at V and 4 bases at J, with 14 bases in the middle. This CDR3 has 14 residues. DNA of the CDR3: TGTGCCAGCAGCACCACGGCGGGCCGCTATGGCTACACCTTC. It is translated as CASSTTAGRYGYTF. The full variable domain, rest sourced from reference TRBV7-8 and TRBJ1-2, is GAGVSQSPRYKVAKRGQDVALRCDPISGHVSLFWYQQALGQGPEFLTYFQNEAQLDKSGLPSDRFFAERPEGSVSTLKIQRTQQEDSAVYLCASSTTAGRYGYTFGSGTRLTVV.

This rearrangement joins TRBV24-1 to TRBJ2-2; the D is unclear. The CDR3 length is 13 residues. Germline loops: CDR1 KGHDR, CDR2 SFDVKD. The V and J ends lost 5 bases and 3 bases respectively, with 6 bases between them. CDR3 sequence reads: CATSVYYTGELFF. CDR3 bases: TGTGCCACCAGTGTCTATTACACCGGGGAGCTGTTTTTT.

The genes are TRBV19 and TRBJ2-1; TRBD2 agrees at 7 bases. Germline loops: CDR1 LNHDA, CDR2 SQIVND (reference sequence). The V segment lost 1 base and the J segment 2 bases; nucleotides outside the gene matches: 2. The CDR3 sequence is 15 residues long. CDR3 nucleotides: TGTGCCAGTAGTATAGGGCTAGCGGCCTACAATGAGCAGTTCTTC. Its protein product is CASSIGLAAYNEQFF.

The chain couples TRBV2 to TRBJ2-7; 7 nucleotides agree with TRBD2. This CDR3 has 15 residues. Germline V lookup: CDR1 SNHLY, CDR2 FYNNEI. V lost 4 bases and J lost 6; bases outside the gene matches: 12. CDR3 nucleotide sequence: TGTGCCAGCAGTGTGGGGAGGGGAGGATCGGGCGAGCAGTACTTC. Translating gives CASSVGRGGSGEQYF.

This sequence joins TRBV6-6 and TRBJ1-5; D is uncertain. CDR1 and CDR2 (germline): MNHNY, SVGAGI (reference sequence). V shed 2 bases and J shed 1 base, with 6 bases lying between them. The CDR3 totals 14 residues. The CDR3 spells CASSYGESNQPQHF. The CDR3 nucleotides read TGTGCCAGCAGTTACGGGGAGAGCAATCAGCCCCAGCATTTT.